These 26 T cell receptor beta chains were all obtained from the same sample, sequenced in a study of CD8+ T cells in alopecia areata. Separation of pooled cutaneous lymph node cells was by sorting with CD4, CD8alpha, NKG2D, NKG2ACE and other markers. It was cDNA, reverse transcribed from extracted RNA, that served as the sequencing template. Only in-frame clones appear in the TCRdb table, and some are missing; sequencing was by immunoSEQ multiplex PCR. In total the sample includes about 270,000 clones, none of them seen once. The sample was CD4+ T cells sorted from a lymph node. The receptors stem from a C3H/HeJ mouse with alopecia areata. The MHC haplotype of this mouse line is H2-k.

As concerns this clone: Mouse names are used for the genes. The read stops 4 residues short of the end of the CDR3; the missing end is completed from the germline J gene. The chain carries TRBV13-1 and TRBJ2-3; 11 bases are shared with TRBD2. CDR1 and CDR2 (germline): NSHNY, SYGAGN. V dropped 2 bases and J dropped 0; count of bases not matched to a gene: 5. The CDR3 has 17 residues. CDR3 protein: CASSERDWGSSAETLYF. CDR3 bases read: TGTGCCAGCAGTGAAAGGGACTGGGGGTCTAGTGCAGAA.

Remarks on this clone: The listed genes are named as in mouse. The sequenced fragment ends 4 residues before the CDR3 boundary, so the rest is inferred from the germline J gene. This chain uses TRBV13-1 with TRBJ2-3; tentative D call: TRBD1 (6 bases). The CDR3 is made up of 14 amino acids. In germline, CDR1 is NSHNY, CDR2 SYGAGN. Incomplete CDR3 DNA: TGTGCCAGCAGTGAAGGGGGAGGAGAAGAA. This encodes CASSEGGGEE. The whole CDR3 reads CASSEGGGEETLYF.

A few counts support this clone. Germline and genes here are mouse. The read halts 4 residues ahead of the CDR3 end, with the missing end drawn from the germline J gene. The V gene is TRBV19, the J gene TRBJ2-3; 10 bases align to TRBD1. V lost 6 bases to trimming and J lost 0 bases; unmatched junction nucleotides: 4. CDR1 and CDR2 (germline): FNHDT, SITEND (reference sequence). The CDR3 contains 15 residues. CDR3 sequence reads: CASTGTGVSAETLYF. Partial CDR3 DNA: TGTGCCAGCACCGGGACAGGGGTGAGTGCAGAA.

The table lists this clone with a few counts. The gene names here belong to mouse. From the germline J gene comes the end of the CDR3, since the read stops 4 residues before it. The chain links TRBV13-1 to TRBJ2-1; D uncertain. Trimming left V 4 bases short and J 2 bases short, with 7 bases between. The CDR3 consists of 13 residues. Germline V gives CDR1 NSHNY, CDR2 SYGAGN. The covered CDR3 bases are TGTGCCAGCAGTAGACTCCACTATGCT. Protein product: CASSRLHYA. The CDR3 reads in full as CASSRLHYAEQFF.

On this clone: A read error is possible here, since a much larger clone lies one base away. Gene names are the mouse ones. The read ends 4 residues early relative to the CDR3; the germline J gene fills the gap. Other DNA sequences within the sample encode an identical CDR3. The J gene is TRBJ2-3, the V gene TRBV1, with D perhaps matching TRBD2 (6 bases). Trimming removed 0 bases from V and 1 base from J, with 8 bases in between. Germline loops: CDR1 NSQYPW, CDR2 LRSPGD (reference sequence). This CDR3 comprises 15 residues. Here the CDR3 reads CTCSADGGGAETLYF. The CDR3 DNA, read in part, is TGCACCTGCAGTGCAGATGGGGGAGGTGCAGAA.

A few counts support this clone. Mouse gene names apply. The CDR3 is cut off 4 residues early in the read; its end comes from the germline J gene. Distinct nucleotide sequences in the sample also encode this CDR3. The V gene is TRBV31, the J gene TRBJ2-3; 8 bases are a match to TRBD1. The CDR3 covers 15 residues. The trim removed 0 bases at V and 0 bases at J, leaving 2 bases unmatched. The germline CDR1 and CDR2 sequences are GKSSPN and SITVG. CDR3 in amino acids: CAWSLQGASAETLYF. The sequenced part of the CDR3 DNA is TGTGCCTGGAGTCTGCAGGGGGCTAGTGCAGAA.

Worth noting for this clone: The gene names given are mouse names. The sequence runs out 4 residues before the end of the CDR3; the remainder is reconstructed from the germline J gene. The gene calls are TRBV5 and TRBJ2-1; 10 bases line up with TRBD1. This CDR3 comprises 14 residues. Germline V lookup: CDR1 LGHNA, CDR2 YNLKQL (reference sequence). CDR3: CASSPPGQGTEQFF. CDR3 DNA (partial): TGTGCCAGCAGCCCTCCGGGACAGGGGACT.

A note on this clone: Any gene name here is a mouse gene name. Read data end 3 residues before the CDR3 end; the end is taken from the germline J gene. The chain recombines TRBV1 with TRBJ1-6, with D possibly matching TRBD1 (6 bases). TRBJ1-6 carries the ORF label, with uncertain function. Germline assignment: CDR1 NSQYPW and CDR2 LRSPGD (reference sequence). Between the trimmed V and J ends, which lost 6 bases and 0 bases, there was a span of 9 bases. The CDR3 spans 15 residues. Incomplete CDR3 DNA: TGCACCTGCAGACAGGACAGTTCCTATAATTCGCCC. It yields the protein CTCRQDSSYNSP. The full CDR3 is CTCRQDSSYNSPLYF.

A word on this clone: The gene names here belong to mouse. The observed sequence ends 4 residues before the CDR3 terminus, with the missing tail filled in from the germline J gene. The gene calls are TRBV13-1 and TRBJ2-1; 11 positions match TRBD2. Germline CDR1 and CDR2: NSHNY and SYGAGN. Unmatched junction bases numbered 1, after V lost 2 bases and J lost 3 bases. CDR3 size: 15 residues. CDR3 DNA, as far as it was read: TGTGCCAGCAGTGAGGGACTGGGGGCCTATGCT. Protein product: CASSEGLGAYA. The entire CDR3 is CASSEGLGAYAEQFF.

This clone has a handful of counts. Gene names are the mouse ones. The read ends 4 residues shy of where the CDR3 ends; the end is completed using the germline J gene. This sequence joins TRBV19 and TRBJ2-5, with 12 positions matching TRBD2. The CDR3 spans 15 residues. Germline CDR1 reads FNHDT; CDR2 reads SITEND (reference sequence). CDR3 region: CASSTTGGAEDTQYF. CDR3 bases read: TGTGCCAGCAGTACGACTGGGGGGGCGGAAGAC.

A remark on this clone: Gene names denote mouse genes. From the germline J gene comes the end of the CDR3, since the read stops 4 residues before it. The V and J genes are TRBV13-3 and TRBJ2-2, with TRBD1 as a possible D gene (5 bases). With 1 base removed from V and 0 bases from J, the gap between germline ends came to 10 bases. This CDR3 contains 16 residues. Looked up from germline, CDR1 is NNHDY and CDR2 is SYVADS. The CDR3 DNA, read in part, is TGTGCCAGCAGTGATAGTACAGGTGCAAACACCGGG. This codes for CASSDSTGANTG. In full, the CDR3 is CASSDSTGANTGQLYF. The full variable domain, in which reference TRBV13-3 and TRBJ2-2 provide the parts outside the CDR3, is EAAVTQSPRSKVAVTGGKVTLSCHQTNNHDYMYWYRQDTGHGLRLIHYSYVADSTEKGDIPDGYKASRPSQENFSLILELASLSQTAVYFCASSDSTGANTGQLYFGEGSKLTVL.

A note on this clone: Genes and germline are mouse. The read ends 4 residues early relative to the CDR3; the germline J gene fills the gap. The rearrangement joins TRBV1 to TRBJ2-1; 7 nucleotides line up with TRBD2. The germline gives CDR1 NSQYPW, CDR2 LRSPGD (reference sequence). This CDR3 comprises 15 residues. Partial CDR3 DNA: TGCACCTGCAGTGCCCACTGGGGTAGAAAGACT. Protein: CTCSAHWGRKT. The full CDR3 protein is CTCSAHWGRKTEQFF.

As to this clone: Gene and germline names: mouse. Read data end 4 residues before the CDR3 end; the end is taken from the germline J gene. The V call is TRBV1, the J call TRBJ2-3, with 11 bases aligning to TRBD2. CDR1 is NSQYPW, CDR2 LRSPGD, per germline (reference sequence). The trim removed 0 bases at V and 3 bases at J, leaving 5 bases unmatched. The CDR3 runs to 17 residues. CDR3: CTCSADLRDWGAETLYF. Incomplete CDR3 DNA: TGCACCTGCAGTGCAGACCTCCGGGACTGGGGGGCAGAA.

In this sample, this clone turned up many times. The genes and germline here are from mouse. The sequenced fragment ends 4 residues before the CDR3 boundary, so the rest is inferred from the germline J gene. Additional DNA sequences in this sample encode the identical CDR3. V gene TRBV17 combines with J gene TRBJ2-1, with D possibly being TRBD1 (5 bases). The CDR3 extends over 15 amino acids. Germline CDR1 MNHDT, CDR2 YYDKIL. Trimming cost V 0 bases and J 1 base, with 7 bases left between them. CDR3 in amino acids: CASSRDRANYAEQFF. The CDR3 bases that were read are TGTGCTAGCAGTAGAGACAGGGCAAACTATGCT.

This clone appeared a few times. Being one base from a much bigger clone, this may be a read error. The genes and germline here are from mouse. The read ends 4 residues early relative to the CDR3; the germline J gene fills the gap. This rearrangement joins TRBV14 to TRBJ2-7; 8 bases line up with TRBD1. From germline, CDR1 is SGHDT and CDR2 FRDEAV. There are 11 residues in the CDR3. The part of the CDR3 DNA that was read is TGTGCCAGCAGGGACAGGGAT. Translated, it gives CASRDRD. The entire CDR3 sequence reads CASRDRDEQYF. The variable domain in full, completed from reference TRBV14 and TRBJ2-7, reads EAGVTQSPRYAVLQEGQAVSFWCDPISGHDTLYWYQQPRDQGPQLLVYFRDEAVIDNSQLPSDRFSAVRPKGTNSTLKIQSAKQGDTATYLCASRDRDEQYFGPGTRLTVL.

This clone has just a few counts. The genes are named according to mouse. The read ends 4 residues before the CDR3 terminus; that terminus is restored from the germline J gene. Different DNA sequences within this sample yield the same CDR3. The chain combines TRBV13-3 with TRBJ2-2; TRBD2 might be the D (6 bases). The ends were cut back, 5 bases at V and 2 bases at J, with 10 bases in the middle. CDR3 length: 14 residues. Germline CDR1 reads NNHDY; CDR2 reads SYVADS. The sequenced part of the CDR3 DNA is TGTGCCAGCAGGTTGGGGGTGAACACCGGG. The encoded protein is CASRLGVNTG. The CDR3 as a whole reads CASRLGVNTGQLYF.

This clone has only a few counts. Germline and genes here are mouse. The CDR3 end falls 4 residues outside the read, so it is completed with the germline J gene. The chain recombines TRBV29 with TRBJ2-5; D is perhaps TRBD1 (6 bases). V lost 3 bases and J lost 3, with 10 bases in between. The V gene's germline CDR1 is MSHET and CDR2 SYDVDS. CDR3 length: 14 amino acids. The CDR3 protein is CASSLAGQQDTQYF. Incomplete CDR3 DNA: TGTGCTAGCAGTTTGGCGGGACAACAAGAC.

On this clone: Each gene name is a mouse one. The CDR3 end falls 4 residues outside the read, so it is completed with the germline J gene. The rearrangement uses TRBV5 and TRBJ2-2; 12 bases match TRBD2. The length of the CDR3 is 16 residues. V was pared by 5 bases and J by 2 bases, with 3 bases of the junction left unmatched. Per germline, CDR1 LGHNA and CDR2 YNLKQL (reference sequence). This CDR3 reads CASSTGLGGNTGQLYF. The covered CDR3 bases are TGTGCCAGCAGCACCGGACTGGGGGGGAACACCGGG.

This clone came up a few times. The gene symbols are mouse symbols. Read sequence stops 4 residues before the CDR3 end, and the germline J gene provides the missing end. Other DNA sequences in this specimen translate into the identical CDR3. The chain links TRBV1 to TRBJ2-7; 9 bases map to TRBD2. V shed 3 bases and J 2 bases; nucleotides not matched to a gene: 2. Germline CDR1 NSQYPW, CDR2 LRSPGD (reference sequence). This CDR3 spans 14 amino acids. The CDR3 loop reads CTCSALGGAYEQYF. The sequenced CDR3 bases are TGCACCTGCAGTGCCCTGGGGGGGGCCTAT.

This clone was seen a few times. Gene names and germline match the mouse. The DNA ends 3 residues before the CDR3 does, and the rest of the CDR3 is filled in from the germline J gene. The chain has TRBV13-3 and TRBJ1-6; 9 bases map to TRBD1. Being an ORF, TRBJ1-6 has a function that is uncertain. CDR1 and CDR2 (germline): NNHDY, SYVADS. V lost 3 bases to trimming and J lost 5 bases; unmatched junction nucleotides: 3. The CDR3 sequence is 15 residues long. The covered CDR3 bases are TGTGCCAGCAGTGGGGGGGACAGGGATAATTCGCCC. Translated, it gives CASSGGDRDNSP. The CDR3 reads in full as CASSGGDRDNSPLYF.

In its sample, this clone was seen a few times. The listed genes are named as in mouse. The CDR3 end falls 4 residues outside the read, so it is completed with the germline J gene. V and J are TRBV31 and TRBJ1-2; 10 bases are a match to TRBD1. This CDR3 is built from 14 residues. Germline CDR1 is GKSSPN and CDR2 is SITVG. J gave up 3 bases and V 1 base, and 2 bases lay outside the gene matches. The covered CDR3 bases are TGTGCCTGGAGTCACGGACAGGGGGACTCC. This translates into CAWSHGQGDS. In full, the CDR3 reads CAWSHGQGDSDYTF.

On this clone itself: Gene and germline names: mouse. The read halts 4 residues ahead of the CDR3 end, with the missing end drawn from the germline J gene. This sample also contains other DNA sequences that code for the same CDR3. The genes are TRBV13-1 and TRBJ2-3, with D possibly being TRBD1 (6 bases). Trimming left V 3 bases short and J 0 bases short, with 8 bases between. The CDR3 is 14 residues long. CDR1 is NSHNY, CDR2 SYGAGN, per germline. Here the CDR3 reads CASSVQGSAETLYF. The covered CDR3 bases are TGTGCCAGCAGTGTCCAGGGGAGTGCAGAA.

About this clone: Any gene name here is a mouse gene name. Other DNA sequences within the sample encode an identical CDR3. CDR3 protein: CASSELGGYAEQFF. The covered CDR3 bases are TGTGCCAGCAGTGAGCTGGGGGGCTATGCT. The rearrangement joins TRBV13-1 to TRBJ2-1, with TRBD2 matching 8 bases. The DNA ends 4 residues before the CDR3 does, and the rest of the CDR3 is filled in from the germline J gene. V trimming: 2 bases; J trimming: 3 bases; junction bases outside the gene matches: 1. The CDR3 runs 14 residues. In germline, CDR1 is NSHNY, CDR2 SYGAGN.

This clone was counted between two and nine times. Genes here carry mouse names. The read stops 4 residues short of the end of the CDR3; the missing end is completed from the germline J gene. The J gene is TRBJ2-1, the V gene TRBV5, with TRBD2 matching 7 bases. Germline CDR1 reads LGHNA; CDR2 reads YNLKQL (reference sequence). V lost 0 bases, J lost 2 bases, and 1 base stayed unmatched. CDR3 length equals 15 residues. CDR3 protein: CASSQDGTDYAEQFF. Incomplete CDR3 DNA: TGTGCCAGCAGCCAAGACGGGACTGACTATGCT.

As for this clone: The listed genes are named as in mouse. The read ends 4 residues before the CDR3 terminus; that terminus is restored from the germline J gene. This chain joins TRBV13-3 and TRBJ2-3; TRBD1 is a possible D gene (5 bases). This CDR3 has 15 amino acids. V dropped 4 bases and J dropped 0 bases, with 12 bases sitting between them. Germline loops: CDR1 NNHDY, CDR2 SYVADS. The DNA read from the CDR3 is TGTGCCAGCAGTCCTGGACAAATTAGTGCAGAA. Amino acid sequence: CASSPGQISAE. The entire CDR3 protein reads CASSPGQISAETLYF.

The sample holds a few counts of this clone. Gene names denote mouse genes. From the germline J gene comes the end of the CDR3, since the read stops 4 residues before it. The sample contains more than one DNA sequence encoding this CDR3. The V gene is TRBV5, the J gene TRBJ2-2; 7 bases are shared with TRBD1. Germline V lookup: CDR1 LGHNA, CDR2 YNLKQL (reference sequence). V trimming: 1 base; J trimming: 0 bases; junction bases outside the gene matches: 2. The CDR3 consists of 16 residues. The part of the CDR3 DNA that was read is TGTGCCAGCAGCCAAGGACAGGGAGCAAACACCGGG. Translating gives CASSQGQGANTG. The whole CDR3 sequence is CASSQGQGANTGQLYF.